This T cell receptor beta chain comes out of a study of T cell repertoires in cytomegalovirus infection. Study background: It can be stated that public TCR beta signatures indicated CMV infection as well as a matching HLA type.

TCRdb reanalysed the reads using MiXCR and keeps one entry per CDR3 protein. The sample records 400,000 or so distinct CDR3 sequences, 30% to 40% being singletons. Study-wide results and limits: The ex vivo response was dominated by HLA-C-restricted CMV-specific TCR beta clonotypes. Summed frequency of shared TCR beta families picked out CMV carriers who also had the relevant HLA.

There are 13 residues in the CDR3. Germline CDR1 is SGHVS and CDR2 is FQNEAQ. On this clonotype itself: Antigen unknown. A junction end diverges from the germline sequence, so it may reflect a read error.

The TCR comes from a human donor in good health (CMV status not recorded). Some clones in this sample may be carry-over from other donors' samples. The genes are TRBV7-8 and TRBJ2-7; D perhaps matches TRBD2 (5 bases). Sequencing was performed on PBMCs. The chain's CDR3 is CASSLRGQDDQYF. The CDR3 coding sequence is TGTGCCAGCAGCTTACGCGGGCAGGACGATCAGTACTTC.